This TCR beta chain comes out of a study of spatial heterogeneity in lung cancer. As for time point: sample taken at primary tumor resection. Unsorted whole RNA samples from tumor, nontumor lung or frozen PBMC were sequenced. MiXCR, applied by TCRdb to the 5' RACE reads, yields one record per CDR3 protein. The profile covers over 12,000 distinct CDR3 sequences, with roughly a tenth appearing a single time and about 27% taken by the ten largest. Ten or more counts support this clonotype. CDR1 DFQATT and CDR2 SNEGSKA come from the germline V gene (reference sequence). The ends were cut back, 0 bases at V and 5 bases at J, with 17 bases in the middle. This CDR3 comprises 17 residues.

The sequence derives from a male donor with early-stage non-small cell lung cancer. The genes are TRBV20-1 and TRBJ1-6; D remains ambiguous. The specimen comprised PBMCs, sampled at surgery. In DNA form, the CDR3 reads TGCAGTGCTAGAGAGAAGGGCCCAAGGGCCCATAATTCACCCCTCCACTTT. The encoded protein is CSAREKGPRAHNSPLHF.